These 30 T cell receptor beta chains came from one sample sequenced in a study of CD8 T cells in ankylosing spondylitis. Regarding the study as a whole: For ankylosing spondylitis blood, a TCR beta motif of 7 or 8 highly homologous variants appeared characteristic.

Each CDR3 protein is one row after TCRdb ran MiXCR on the 5' RACE reads. The sample has 800,000 to 900,000 distinct CDR3 sequences, around 11% seen once. No antigen is known for these receptors. The sample comprised blood, either unsorted or a sorted T cell fraction (not recorded which). The receptors were sampled from a male donor with ankylosing spondylitis.

This clonotype appeared many times. This chain links TRBV5-1 with TRBJ2-7, with 11 bases lining up with TRBD2. The V gene end was trimmed by 2 bases and the J gene end by 5 bases; junction bases not matched to a gene: 6. The V gene's germline CDR1 is SGHRS and CDR2 YFSETQ. The CDR3 runs 15 residues. CDR3 sequence: CASSFTSGSLNEQYF. The CDR3 nucleotides read TGCGCCAGCAGCTTCACTAGCGGGAGTCTCAACGAGCAGTACTTC.

J is TRBJ2-2 and V is TRBV15; 8 positions agree with TRBD1. J gave up 3 bases and V 4 bases, and 7 bases lay outside the gene matches. Germline lookup yields CDR1 LNHNV and CDR2 YYDKDF (reference sequence). This CDR3 contains 16 residues. The CDR3 DNA reads TGTGCCACCAGCACCCCAGACAGGGGCGACACCGGGGAGCTGTTTTTT. It is translated as CATSTPDRGDTGELFF.

This chain uses TRBV15 with TRBJ2-1, with D possibly matching TRBD1 (5 bases). Trimming stripped 0 bases from V and 7 bases from J, with 22 bases between. The length of the CDR3 is 18 residues. The V gene's germline CDR1 is LNHNV and CDR2 YYDKDF (reference sequence). The CDR3 nucleotides read TGTGCCACCAGCAGAGACCTGTTACAGGTGTATTTACAGAATGAGCAGTTCTTC. Translated, it gives CATSRDLLQVYLQNEQFF. The variable domain in full, completed from reference TRBV15 and TRBJ2-1, reads DAMVIQNPRYQVTQFGKPVTLSCSQTLNHNVMYWYQQKSSQAPKLLFHYYDKDFNNEADTPDNFQSRRPNTSFCFLDIRSPGLGDTAMYLCATSRDLLQVYLQNEQFFGPGTRLTVL.

The table lists this clonotype with many counts. This sequence joins TRBV4-2 and TRBJ2-7; 13 nucleotides match TRBD2. The V gene's germline CDR1 is LGHNA and CDR2 YNFKEQ. This CDR3 region has 15 residues. Trimming took 3 bases from V and 2 from J; bases not matched to a gene: 1. The CDR3 DNA follows: TGTGCCAGCAGCCAGACTAGCGGGAGGCCCTACGAGCAGTACTTC. Its protein is CASSQTSGRPYEQYF.

This rearrangement joins TRBV4-3 to TRBJ2-1; either TRBD1 or TRBD2 may supply D (6 bases each). Trimming took 1 base from V and 4 from J, leaving 14 bases between them. The germline CDR1 and CDR2 sequences are LGHNA and YSLEER. This CDR3 comprises 16 residues. The CDR3, as DNA: TGCGCCAGCAGCCAAGCCCTGAGGGGGGATTACAATGAGCAGTTCTTC. This encodes CASSQALRGDYNEQFF.

There are a few counts of this clonotype. In DNA, the CDR3 is TGTGCCAGCAGCCCGCGGACAGGGCTCTACGAGCAGTACTTC. Protein: CASSPRTGLYEQYF. This chain connects TRBV7-2 to TRBJ2-7; 8 bases map to TRBD1. Germline lookup yields CDR1 SGHTA and CDR2 FQGNSA. The V segment lost 5 bases and the J segment 3 bases; nucleotides outside the gene matches: 6. The CDR3 is 14 residues long.

The chain links TRBV20-1 to TRBJ1-4; weak D call: TRBD1 (5 bases). CDR1 DFQATT and CDR2 SNEGSKA come from the germline V gene (reference sequence). The CDR3 runs to 13 residues. V was cut by 2 bases and J by 13 bases, with 17 bases left in between. The CDR3 sequence is CSARRSGGLGLFF. The CDR3 DNA is TGCAGTGCTAGACGCAGCGGGGGGTTAGGACTGTTTTTT.

The sample holds many counts of this clonotype. This sequence joins TRBV5-1 and TRBJ2-5; 8 bases align to TRBD2. V lost 4 bases, J lost 0 bases, and 5 bases stayed unmatched. Germline V lookup: CDR1 SGHRS, CDR2 YFSETQ. The CDR3 is made up of 15 amino acids. In nucleotides, the CDR3 is TGCGCCAGCAGCCGCCCACTAGCGGACCAAGAGACCCAGTACTTC. Translation: CASSRPLADQETQYF.

This clonotype was counted many times. The chain is built from TRBV5-1 and TRBJ1-5; 9 positions match TRBD1. Germline CDR1 reads SGHRS; CDR2 reads YFSETQ. CDR3 length: 16 amino acids. J gave up 6 bases and V 4 bases, and 11 bases lay outside the gene matches. The CDR3 DNA reads as TGCGCCAGCAGCCCCGAACCGGACAGGGGAATTCAGCCCCAGCATTTT. Protein sequence: CASSPEPDRGIQPQHF. Supplemented by reference TRBV5-1 and TRBJ1-5, the full variable domain reads KAGVTQTPRYLIKTRGQQVTLSCSPISGHRSVSWYQQTPGQGLQFLFEYFSETQRNKGNFPGRFSGRQFSNSRSEMNVSTLELGDSALYLCASSPEPDRGIQPQHFGDGTRLSIL.

This clonotype appeared a few times. The genes are TRBV4-2 and TRBJ2-3; 11 nucleotides agree with TRBD1. Trimming cost V 0 bases and J 5 bases; bases outside gene matches: 7. The germline V gene has CDR1 LGHNA and CDR2 YNFKEQ. The CDR3 covers 17 residues. The CDR3 loop is CASSQEVRTGGRDTQYF. CDR3 in DNA: TGTGCCAGCAGCCAAGAAGTACGGACAGGGGGCCGAGATACGCAGTATTTT.

The gene calls are TRBV20-1 and TRBJ2-5; D unclear. This CDR3 region has 14 residues. The germline gives CDR1 DFQATT, CDR2 SNEGSKA (reference sequence). Trimming removed 0 bases at V and 2 bases at J, with 10 bases between. CDR3 in DNA: TGCAGTGCTAGAGATCGCAGGTCTCAAGAGACCCAGTACTTC. This translates into CSARDRRSQETQYF.

This clonotype was seen at least ten times. The rearrangement links TRBV29-1 to TRBJ1-1; 7 bases map to TRBD1. The CDR3 spans 14 residues. V gave up 6 bases and J gave up 6 bases; unmatched junction bases: 13. CDR1 SQVTM and CDR2 ANQGSEA come from the germline V gene. CDR3 in DNA: TGCAGCGTCGGACAGGTTCGACTAGGCGCTGAAGCTTTCTTT. Its protein is CSVGQVRLGAEAFF. The variable domain in full, with the rest retrieved from reference TRBV29-1 and TRBJ1-1, is SAVISQKPSRDICQRGTSLTIQCQVDSQVTMMFWYRQQPGQSLTLIATANQGSEATYESGFVIDKFPISRPNLTFSTLTVSNMSPEDSSIYLCSVGQVRLGAEAFFGQGTRLTVV.

This clonotype came up many times. This chain uses TRBV7-9 with TRBJ2-1, with 10 bases fitting TRBD2. With V trimmed by 5 bases and J by 6 bases, 7 bases remained unmatched. Germline V CDR1 and CDR2: SEHNR, FQNEAQ (reference sequence). The CDR3 covers 15 residues. CDR3 region: CASSPAGGPLNEQFF. CDR3 coding DNA: TGTGCCAGCAGCCCAGCGGGAGGGCCTCTCAATGAGCAGTTCTTC. Full variable domain (remainder filled in from reference TRBV7-9 and TRBJ2-1): DTGVSQNPRHKITKRGQNVTFRCDPISEHNRLYWYRQTLGQGPEFLTYFQNEAQLEKSRLLSDRFSAERPKGSFSTLEIQRTEQGDSAMYLCASSPAGGPLNEQFFGPGTRLTVL.

The chain links TRBV11-2 to TRBJ2-3, with no clear D. Germline CDR1 is SGHAT and CDR2 is FQNNGV. V dropped 6 bases and J dropped 4 bases, with 17 bases sitting between them. CDR3 length: 15 residues. CDR3 nucleotide sequence: TGTGCCAGCAGTTCCCCCGGGTCCCTTCCAGATACGCAGTATTTT. Translated, it gives CASSSPGSLPDTQYF.

In DNA, the CDR3 is TGCGCCAGCAGCTTGGCCGCTGGGGGCTACGGGACAGGGATGTCCTACGAGCAGTACTTC. Translated, it gives CASSLAAGGYGTGMSYEQYF. The genes are TRBV5-1 and TRBJ2-7; 9 bases line up with TRBD1. Unmatched junction bases numbered 17, after V lost 0 bases and J lost 1 base. This CDR3 is 20 amino acids long. The V gene's germline CDR1 is SGHRS and CDR2 YFSETQ.

This clonotype has a handful of counts. The V call is TRBV6-5, the J call TRBJ2-7; TRBD2 matches 11 bases. The V gene's germline CDR1 is MNHEY and CDR2 SVGAGI. Trimming took 4 bases from V and 0 from J; bases not matched to a gene: 5. CDR3 length: 16 amino acids. The DNA for the CDR3 is TGTGCCAGCAGTTTTGGACTAGCGGGTCTCTCCTACGAGCAGTACTTC. This sequence encodes CASSFGLAGLSYEQYF.

This clonotype has a count of ten or more. This chain links TRBV29-1 with TRBJ2-1, with no clear D. CDR1 is SQVTM, CDR2 ANQGSEA, per germline. The CDR3 has 16 residues. Trimming took 1 base from V and 0 from J, leaving 13 bases between them. The DNA of the CDR3 is TGCAGCGTTGAAGCGGAAGTAGCCAGCTCCTACAATGAGCAGTTCTTC. It is translated as CSVEAEVASSYNEQFF.

This clonotype appeared many times. The rearrangement joins TRBV20-1 to TRBJ2-1; D not certain. CDR3 length: 13 residues. Germline CDR1 is DFQATT and CDR2 is SNEGSKA (reference sequence). The V and J ends lost 4 bases and 0 bases respectively, with 7 bases between them. The CDR3, as DNA: TGCAGTGCTACCGGAAGCTCCTACAATGAGCAGTTCTTC. Translated: CSATGSSYNEQFF.

V is TRBV20-1 and J is TRBJ2-5, with 8 nucleotides matching TRBD1. The CDR3 runs to 15 residues. CDR1 is DFQATT, CDR2 SNEGSKA, per germline (reference sequence). V lost 6 bases, J lost 2 bases, and 11 bases stayed unmatched. CDR3: CSAAPGQGRQETQYF. In DNA form, the CDR3 reads TGCAGTGCCGCCCCTGGACAGGGAAGACAAGAGACCCAGTACTTC.

This clonotype came up a few times. The chain combines TRBV6-2 or TRBV6-3 with TRBJ2-2; D uncertain. V dropped 2 bases and J dropped 4 bases, with 20 bases sitting between them. The CDR3 is 18 residues long. Germline-derived CDR1 and CDR2 are MNHEY and SVGEGT. This CDR3 is CASSYRRPTPTTTGELFF. DNA for the CDR3: TGTGCCAGCAGTTACAGACGACCGACCCCTACGACCACCGGGGAGCTGTTTTTT.

V gene TRBV28 combines with J gene TRBJ1-4; D gene uncertain. CDR1 is MDHEN and CDR2 is SYDVKM in the germline V gene. This CDR3 spans 14 amino acids. The ends were cut back, 4 bases at V and 8 bases at J, with 14 bases in the middle. CDR3 bases: TGTGCCAGCAGTTCCCCGACTAATCCGGAAAAACTGTTTTTT. This encodes CASSSPTNPEKLFF.

This clonotype has a count of ten or more. The gene calls are TRBV2 and TRBJ2-1; either TRBD1 or TRBD2 may fit D (6 bases each). Germline V gene data show CDR1 as SNHLY and CDR2 as FYNNEI. The CDR3 is 13 residues long. V was pared by 6 bases and J by 8 bases, with 14 bases between. CDR3 region: CASSNLRGDEQFF. The CDR3 DNA sequence: TGTGCCAGCAGCAATCTAAGGGGGGATGAGCAGTTCTTC.

The chain joins TRBV6-1 to TRBJ2-3; 11 positions agree with TRBD2. CDR3 length: 16 amino acids. Trimming at V came to 5 bases and at J to 5 bases, leaving 9 bases not matched to a gene. Germline assignment: CDR1 MNHNS and CDR2 SASEGT. The CDR3 sequence: CASSPVLAGGRDTQYF. The CDR3 bases are TGTGCCAGCAGTCCTGTCTTAGCGGGGGGGCGAGATACGCAGTATTTT.

This clonotype has only a few counts. DNA for the CDR3: TGTGCCAGCAGCCAGGGACTAGCATCCTACAATGAGCAGTTCTTC. It codes for CASSQGLASYNEQFF. V is TRBV4-2 and J is TRBJ2-1; 9 bases map to TRBD2. The junction had 1 base not matched to a gene; V was cut back by 3 bases and J by 1 base. The CDR3 is made up of 15 amino acids. CDR1 and CDR2 (germline): LGHNA, YNFKEQ.

In its sample, this clonotype was seen many times. The chain links TRBV5-5 to TRBJ2-1, with D maybe TRBD2 (5 bases). CDR3 length equals 15 residues. Trimming removed 0 bases at V and 1 base at J, with 8 bases between. Germline values: CDR1 SGHKS, CDR2 YYEKEE (reference sequence). The CDR3 protein is CASSLDPGSYNEQFF. The CDR3 region has the DNA TGTGCCAGCAGCTTGGATCCGGGATCCTACAATGAGCAGTTCTTC.

This clonotype has only a few counts. The chain is built from TRBV12-3 or TRBV12-4 and TRBJ2-3; 7 positions agree with TRBD1. Losses at the gene ends were 6 bases for V and 3 bases for J; bases not matched to a gene: 18. The CDR3 consists of 18 residues. CDR3 in amino acids: CASSRRQGDWVKTDTQYF. In nucleotides, the CDR3 is TGTGCCAGCAGCCGAAGACAGGGAGATTGGGTAAAGACAGATACGCAGTATTTT.

This clonotype was seen a few times. This chain links TRBV20-1 with TRBJ1-1; 7 bases align to TRBD1. Germline V gene lookup returns CDR1 DFQATT and CDR2 SNEGSKA (reference sequence). The V gene end was trimmed by 6 bases and the J gene end by 1 base; junction bases not matched to a gene: 8. The CDR3 sequence is 14 residues long. CDR3: CSARDSRRNTEAFF. CDR3 in DNA: TGCAGTGCCCGGGACAGCAGGCGGAACACTGAAGCTTTCTTT.

Many counts were recorded for this clonotype. CDR3 amino acids: CSVAGWQGGFSSGANVLTF. CDR3 sequence (DNA): TGCAGCGTCGCCGGTTGGCAGGGAGGGTTTTCTTCTGGGGCCAACGTCCTGACTTTC. The genes are TRBV29-1 and TRBJ2-6; 7 nucleotides match TRBD2. The V gene's germline CDR1 is SQVTM and CDR2 ANQGSEA. Unmatched junction bases numbered 18, after V lost 6 bases and J lost 1 base. CDR3 length: 19 amino acids. Full variable domain (remainder filled in from reference TRBV29-1 and TRBJ2-6): SAVISQKPSRDICQRGTSLTIQCQVDSQVTMMFWYRQQPGQSLTLIATANQGSEATYESGFVIDKFPISRPNLTFSTLTVSNMSPEDSSIYLCSVAGWQGGFSSGANVLTFGAGSRLTVL.

This clonotype was seen a handful of times. The chain uses TRBV10-3 and TRBJ2-1, with TRBD1 as a possible D gene (6 bases). The CDR3 is 18 amino acids. From germline, CDR1 is ENHRY and CDR2 SYGVKD. V was shortened by 2 bases and J by 0 bases, with 17 bases between the two germline ends. CDR3 region: CAISEPGRDTLSYNEQFF. CDR3 DNA: TGTGCCATCAGTGAGCCGGGCCGGGACACTCTCTCCTACAATGAGCAGTTCTTC.

The chain has TRBV20-1 and TRBJ2-3; 7 nucleotides line up with TRBD2. CDR3 length: 14 residues. The trim removed 6 bases at V and 2 bases at J, leaving 8 bases unmatched. Germline assignment: CDR1 DFQATT and CDR2 SNEGSKA (reference sequence). For the CDR3, the DNA is TGCAGTGCCAAAAGAGCGGGAACCACAGATACGCAGTATTTT. Translating gives CSAKRAGTTDTQYF.